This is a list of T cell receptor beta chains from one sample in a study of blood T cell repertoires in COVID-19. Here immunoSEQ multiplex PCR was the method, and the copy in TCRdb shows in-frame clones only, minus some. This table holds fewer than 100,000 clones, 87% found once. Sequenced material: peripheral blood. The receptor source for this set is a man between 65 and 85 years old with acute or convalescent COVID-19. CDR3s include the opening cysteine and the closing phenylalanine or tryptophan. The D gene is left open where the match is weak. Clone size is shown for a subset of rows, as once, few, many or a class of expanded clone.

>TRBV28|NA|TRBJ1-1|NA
TGTGCCAGCAGCCTCCCCCGGGGAGGAAACACTGAAGCTTTCTTT
CASSLPRGGNTEAFF
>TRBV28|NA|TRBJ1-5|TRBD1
TGTGCCAGCAGTGCAGACAGGGGTCAGCCCCAGCATTTT
CASSADRGQPQHF
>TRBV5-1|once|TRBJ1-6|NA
TGCGCCAGCAGCTTGGATAACAGGAGTGGTTCACCCCTCCACTTT
CASSLDNRSGSPLHF
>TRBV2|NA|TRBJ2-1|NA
TGTGCCAGCAGTGAAGCGCTTGGGCGGGGACCCTACAATGAGCAGTTCTTC
CASSEALGRGPYNEQFF
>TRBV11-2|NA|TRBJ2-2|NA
TGTGCCAGCAGCTTCGGGTCCTGGGCCGGGGAGCTGTTTTTT
CASSFGSWAGELFF
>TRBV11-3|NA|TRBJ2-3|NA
TGTGCCAGCAGCGCGAGCGACACAGATACGCAGTATTTT
CASSASDTDTQYF
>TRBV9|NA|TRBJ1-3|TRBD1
TGTGCCAGCAGCGCTGGTCCCGGGACAGGGACTGGAAACACCATATATTTT
CASSAGPGTGTGNTIYF
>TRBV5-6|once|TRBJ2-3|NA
TGTGCCAGCAGCTTGGCCGCGGATACGCAGTATTTT
CASSLAADTQYF
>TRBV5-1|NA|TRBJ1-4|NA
TGCGCCAGCAGCTTGGGGGGCGGGGAGAAAGAAAAACTGTTTTTT
CASSLGGGEKEKLFF
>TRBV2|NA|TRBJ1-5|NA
TGTGCCAGCACTGGCGCGTGGCAGGGAAATCAGCCCCAGCATTTT
CASTGAWQGNQPQHF
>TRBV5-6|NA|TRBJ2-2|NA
TGTGCCAGCAGTTCCCGGGCGACGGGATTTAACACCGGGGAGCTGTTTTTT
CASSSRATGFNTGELFF
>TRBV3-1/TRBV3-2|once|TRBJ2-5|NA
TGTGCCAGCAGCCAAGATCTAGTGACCTCGGGTAACTTC
CASSQDLVTSGNF
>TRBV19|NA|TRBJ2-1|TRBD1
TGTGCCAGTAGTATAGTACCGGGACAGGGCTACAATGAGCAGTTCTTC
CASSIVPGQGYNEQFF
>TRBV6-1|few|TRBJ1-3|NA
TGTGCCAGCAGTGAGACTACAGGGAACTCTGGAAACACCATATATTTT
CASSETTGNSGNTIYF
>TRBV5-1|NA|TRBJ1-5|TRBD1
TGCGCCAGCAGCCCCGACAGGGGGCTCGATCAGCCCCAGCATTTT
CASSPDRGLDQPQHF
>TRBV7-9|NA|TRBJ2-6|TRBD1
TGTGCCAGCAGCCAGGGGGCTCCTGGGGCCAACGTCCTGACTTTC
CASSQGAPGANVLTF
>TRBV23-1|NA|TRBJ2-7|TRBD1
TGCGCCAGCAGTCAATCGATACAGGGGAAGGAGGACGAGCAGTACTTC
CASSQSIQGKEDEQYF
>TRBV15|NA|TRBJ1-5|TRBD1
TGTGCCACCAGCGGACAGGGAGGGGGCAGTCAGCCCCAGCATTTT
CATSGQGGGSQPQHF
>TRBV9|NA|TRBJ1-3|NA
TGTGCCAGCACGGACAGTCTAGGGGGAAACACCATATATTTT
CASTDSLGGNTIYF
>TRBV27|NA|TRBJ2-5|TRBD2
TGTGCCAGCAGTTTATTCAGTGGGCGGGGGTCTCAAGAGACCCAGTACTTC
CASSLFSGRGSQETQYF
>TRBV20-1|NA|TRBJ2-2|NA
TGCAGTGCTAGTCCAGTGTCGCCGAACACCGGGGAGCTGTTTTTT
CSASPVSPNTGELFF
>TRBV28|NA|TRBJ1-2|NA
TGTGCCAGCGAGACTCGAGGCGAGTTCCGGAACTATGGCTACACCTTC
CASETRGEFRNYGYTF
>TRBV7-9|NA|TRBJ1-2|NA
TGTGCCAGCAGCTTACCCGGAGATTACTATGGCTACACCTTC
CASSLPGDYYGYTF
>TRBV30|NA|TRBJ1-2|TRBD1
TGTGCCTGGGAGAGAGGAGAGGGGGCGCGAGGCTACACCTTC
CAWERGEGARGYTF
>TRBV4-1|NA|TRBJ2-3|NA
TGCGCCAGCAGCCAAGGGCCCGCCACAGATACGCAGTATTTT
CASSQGPATDTQYF
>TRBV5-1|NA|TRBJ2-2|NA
TGCGCCAGCAGCTTGAAAAGGGGTACCGGGGAGCTGTTTTTT
CASSLKRGTGELFF
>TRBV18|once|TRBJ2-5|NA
TGTGCCAGCTCACCTCCCGCAGGTCGACAAGAGACCCAGTACTTC
CASSPPAGRQETQYF
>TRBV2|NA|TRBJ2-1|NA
TGTGCCAGCAGTGAGGAGAGATCCTACAATGAGCAGTTCTTC
CASSEERSYNEQFF
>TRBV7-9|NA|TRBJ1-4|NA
TGTGCCAGCAGCTACTCAGGGGACCCTAATGAAAAACTGTTTTTT
CASSYSGDPNEKLFF
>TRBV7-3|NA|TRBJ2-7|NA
TGTGCCAGCAGCTTAAGAGCAGGGGATTCCGAGCAGTACTTC
CASSLRAGDSEQYF
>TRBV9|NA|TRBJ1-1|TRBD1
TGTGCCAGCAGCCAATACAGGGGTGGGAGCACTGAAGCTTTCTTT
CASSQYRGGSTEAFF
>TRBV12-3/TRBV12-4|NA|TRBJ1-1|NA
TGTGCCAGCAGTTTACAGAACACTGAAGCTTTCTTT
CASSLQNTEAFF
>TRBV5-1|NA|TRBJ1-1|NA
TGCGCCAGCAGCTTGGAGGGGCGGACGAACACTGAAGCTTTCTTT
CASSLEGRTNTEAFF
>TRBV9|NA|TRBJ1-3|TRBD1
TGTGCCAGCAGCGTCGATACCGGGACAGGGGACACCATATATTTT
CASSVDTGTGDTIYF
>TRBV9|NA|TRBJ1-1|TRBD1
TGTGCCAGCAGCGCCCAGGGGGGTGGGGACACTGAAGCTTTCTTT
CASSAQGGGDTEAFF
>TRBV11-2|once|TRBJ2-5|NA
TGTGCCAGCAGCCTACCGGGGGAGACCCAGTACTTC
CASSLPGETQYF
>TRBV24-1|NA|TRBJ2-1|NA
TGTGCCACCAGTGATTCGTTAACAGGGCAATCGTCCTACAATGAGCAGTTCTTC
CATSDSLTGQSSYNEQFF
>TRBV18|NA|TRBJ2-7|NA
TGTGCCAGCTCACCCTTTGAGAACTCCTACGAGCAGTACTTC
CASSPFENSYEQYF
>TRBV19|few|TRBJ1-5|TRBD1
TGTGCCAGTAGTATAGCCGGGACAGGGAGGCAGCCCCAGCATTTT
CASSIAGTGRQPQHF
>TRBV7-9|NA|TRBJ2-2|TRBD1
TGTGCCAGCAGCTCGGGACAGTCCGGCACCGGGGAGCTGTTTTTT
CASSSGQSGTGELFF
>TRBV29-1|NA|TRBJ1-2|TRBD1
TGCAGCGCCGGGGGCAGGGGGGACGGCTACACCTTC
CSAGGRGDGYTF
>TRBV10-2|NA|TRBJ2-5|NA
TGCGCCAGCAGTGATAACTTCCGCCAGACCCAGTACTTC
CASSDNFRQTQYF
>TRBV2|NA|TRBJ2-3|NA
TGTGCCAGCAGTGATTGGTGGGGCCAGGACCCAGATACGCAGTATTTT
CASSDWWGQDPDTQYF
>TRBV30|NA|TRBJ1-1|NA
TGTGCCTGGAGTCGACAGGTCTTAGCTTTCTTT
CAWSRQVLAFF
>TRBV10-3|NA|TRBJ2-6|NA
TGTGCCATCAGCGAAGCCACCTCTGGGGCCAACGTCCTGACTTTC
CAISEATSGANVLTF
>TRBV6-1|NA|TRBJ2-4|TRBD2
TGTGCCAGCAGTGAAGCGCGTAGCGGGGGGCTCGGGTACTTC
CASSEARSGGLGYF
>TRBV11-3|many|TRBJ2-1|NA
TGTGCCAGCAGCTTAGGGGGCGGACACAATGAGCAGTTCTTC
CASSLGGGHNEQFF
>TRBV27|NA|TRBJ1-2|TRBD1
TGTGCCAGCAGTCCGGGGACAGGAATTAGCTACACCTTC
CASSPGTGISYTF
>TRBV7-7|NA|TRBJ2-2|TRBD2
TGTGCCGTGGGGCGGGGGAAACTCAACACCGGGGAGCTGTTTTTT
CAVGRGKLNTGELFF
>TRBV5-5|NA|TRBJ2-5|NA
TGTGCCAGCAGCTTGGGACTAGTGCAAGAGACCCAGTACTTC
CASSLGLVQETQYF
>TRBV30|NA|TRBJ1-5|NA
TGTGCCTGGAGTGTACTTTTAGGAGGTCAGCCCCAGCATTTT
CAWSVLLGGQPQHF
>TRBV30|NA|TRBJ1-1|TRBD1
TGTGCCTGGAGTGTGAAGGACAGGCAAGCTTTCTTT
CAWSVKDRQAFF
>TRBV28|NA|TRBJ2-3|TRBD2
TGTGCCAGCAGTTTTCTGGGACTAGCGGGTTACACAGATACGCAGTATTTT
CASSFLGLAGYTDTQYF
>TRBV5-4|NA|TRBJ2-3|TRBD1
TGTGCCAGCAGCTCAGACAGGGTGGATACGCAGTATTTT
CASSSDRVDTQYF
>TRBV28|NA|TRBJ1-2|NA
TGTGCCAGCAGTTACCTAGGGGGGGTCATAGGCTACACCTTC
CASSYLGGVIGYTF